Below are 30 T cell receptor beta chains sequenced from a single sample in a study of blood T cell repertoires in COVID-19 (dated by TCRdb to 2018 to 2020). The receptor library was made with the immunoSEQ multiplex PCR assay. This immuneACCESS table, as held by TCRdb, lists in-frame sequences with V and J called but not all clones. Of the missing ones, under half trace to an unresolved V gene in checked studies; the others have no known cause. The sample contains around 340,000 clones, approximately 82% of them found a single time. The leading ten clones occupy just under 3% of the sample. Sample: peripheral blood. Source of these receptors: a man younger than 40 with active or convalescent COVID-19.

The chain combines TRBV30 with TRBJ1-5, with TRBD1 matching over 7 bases. Germline loops: CDR1 GTSNPN, CDR2 SVGIG (reference sequence). This CDR3 region has 15 residues. V was clipped by 2 bases and J by 3 bases; unmatched bases: 7. The CDR3: CAWSFYRGDNQPQHF. The CDR3 DNA sequence: TGTGCCTGGAGTTTTTACAGGGGAGACAATCAGCCCCAGCATTTT. Complete variable domain (other parts from reference TRBV30 and TRBJ1-5): SQTIHQWPATLVQPVGSPLSLECTVEGTSNPNLYWYRQAAGRGLQLLFYSVGIGQISSEVPQNLSASRPQDRQFILSSKKLLLSDSGFYLCAWSFYRGDNQPQHFGDGTRLSIL.

This clone was picked up a small number of times. This CDR3 reads CASSEGGTGRSPLHF. The DNA of the CDR3 is TGTGCCAGCAGTGAAGGGGGGACAGGGCGGTCACCCCTCCACTTT. The chain joins TRBV2 to TRBJ1-6; 9 nucleotides agree with TRBD1. Germline CDR1 reads SNHLY; CDR2 reads FYNNEI. The CDR3 runs 15 residues. V lost 1 base, J lost 10 bases, and 5 bases stayed unmatched.

The CDR3, as DNA: TGTGCCACCAGCAGAGACAGGGGTCCGGAGGAGCAGTACTTC. Its translation: CATSRDRGPEEQYF. This rearrangement joins TRBV15 to TRBJ2-7, with D possibly matching TRBD1 (6 bases). Trimming shortened V by 0 bases and J by 7 bases, and 13 bases separated the two germline ends. The CDR3 is 14 residues long. The germline V gene encodes CDR1 LNHNV and CDR2 YYDKDF (reference sequence).

CDR3 amino acids: CASSPKGTGSRDREQYF. The CDR3 region has the DNA TGTGCCAGCTCACCAAAGGGTACAGGGAGCAGAGACAGGGAGCAGTACTTC. The genes are TRBV18 and TRBJ2-7, with a weak D call TRBD1 (6 bases). This CDR3 region has 17 residues. Per the germline V gene, CDR1 is KGHSH and CDR2 is LQKENI. The V gene lost 2 bases and the J gene lost 7 bases, with 24 bases spanning the gap. Together with reference TRBV18 and TRBJ2-7, the CDR3 gives the full variable domain: NAGVMQNPRHLVRRRGQEARLRCSPMKGHSHVYWYRQLPEEGLKFMVYLQKENIIDESGMPKERFSAEFPKEGPSILRIQQVVRGDSAAYFCASSPKGTGSRDREQYFGPGTRLTVT.

This clone turned up a few times. The rearrangement joins TRBV19 to TRBJ2-2; 8 nucleotides match TRBD1. Germline V CDR1 and CDR2: LNHDA, SQIVND (reference sequence). CDR3 length: 14 residues. The ends lost 4 bases at V and 7 bases at J; junction bases unmatched: 5. CDR3 in DNA: TGTGCCAGTAGTAACCAGGGGGCGAGCGGGGAGCTGTTTTTT. It translates to CASSNQGASGELFF.

V gene TRBV30 combines with J gene TRBJ2-7; weak D call: TRBD2 (7 bases). Germline CDR1 and CDR2: GTSNPN and SVGIG (reference sequence). Trimming shortened V by 4 bases and J by 5 bases, and 15 bases separated the two germline ends. This CDR3 has 13 residues. The CDR3 reads CAWNSGAGDEQYF. The CDR3 DNA reads as TGTGCCTGGAACTCGGGGGCGGGGGACGAGCAGTACTTC.

The CDR3 bases are TGTGCCAGCCGCGATCCGAGTGCCGCGAGGGATACGCAGTATTTT. This sequence encodes CASRDPSAARDTQYF. This chain links TRBV27 with TRBJ2-3; no definite D call. V dropped 8 bases and J dropped 6 bases, with 21 bases sitting between them. Germline CDR1 MNHEY, CDR2 SMNVEV (reference sequence). The CDR3 consists of 15 residues.

This chain joins TRBV2 and TRBJ2-7, with a tentative D call TRBD1 (5 bases). Looked up from germline, CDR1 is SNHLY and CDR2 is FYNNEI. The CDR3 spans 11 residues. With 5 bases removed from V and 8 bases from J, the gap between germline ends came to 10 bases. CDR3 protein: CASSYRRQQYF. The CDR3 nucleotides read TGTGCCAGCAGTTACAGGCGGCAGCAGTACTTC.

The chain couples TRBV27 to TRBJ2-3; D unresolved. CDR3 size: 15 residues. Germline lookup yields CDR1 MNHEY and CDR2 SMNVEV (reference sequence). Trimming stripped 3 bases from V and 4 bases from J, with 14 bases between. The CDR3 region is CASSFRVTLADTQYF. Written as DNA, the CDR3 is TGTGCCAGCAGTTTTCGGGTGACCCTAGCAGATACGCAGTATTTT.

The chain recombines TRBV27 with TRBJ1-5, with TRBD1 as a possible D gene (5 bases). V lost 3 bases and J lost 1, with 10 bases in between. From germline, CDR1 is MNHEY and CDR2 SMNVEV (reference sequence). The CDR3 is made up of 15 amino acids. The CDR3 spells CASSLGRGSNQPQHF. In DNA form, the CDR3 reads TGTGCCAGCAGTTTGGGGAGGGGCAGCAATCAGCCCCAGCATTTT.

The rearrangement uses TRBV27 and TRBJ2-1; TRBD2 agrees at 11 bases. There are 15 residues in the CDR3. Germline loops: CDR1 MNHEY, CDR2 SMNVEV (reference sequence). Unmatched junction bases numbered 1, after V lost 2 bases and J lost 4 bases. The CDR3 sequence: CASSLGTSGYNEQFF. Written as DNA, the CDR3 is TGTGCCAGCAGTTTAGGGACTAGCGGTTACAATGAGCAGTTCTTC.

This clone appeared a single time. This rearrangement joins TRBV7-3 to TRBJ1-1; D is perhaps TRBD1 (5 bases). Trimming shortened V by 4 bases and J by 4 bases, and 10 bases separated the two germline ends. Germline values: CDR1 SGHTA, CDR2 FQGTGA. This CDR3 has 13 residues. DNA of the CDR3: TGTGCCAGCAGCTCCCAGGGCGTCACTGAAGCTTTCTTT. Protein product: CASSSQGVTEAFF.

The chain employs TRBV2 and TRBJ2-2, with D perhaps TRBD1 (6 bases). The germline V gene encodes CDR1 SNHLY and CDR2 FYNNEI. This CDR3 is built from 16 residues. With 10 bases removed from V and 2 bases from J, the gap between germline ends came to 20 bases. CDR3 in amino acids: CATLRDTGPNTGELFF. The CDR3 nucleotides are TGTGCCACTTTAAGGGACACCGGACCAAACACCGGGGAGCTGTTTTTT.

The rearrangement uses TRBV30 and TRBJ2-1; possible D gene TRBD2, 5 bases. Deletions cut 3 bases from V and 2 bases from J, with 11 bases between. Germline CDR1 reads GTSNPN; CDR2 reads SVGIG (reference sequence). The length of the CDR3 is 14 residues. DNA of the CDR3: TGTGCCTGGAGGGATCCGCGGGCCTACAATGAGCAGTTCTTC. Its translation is CAWRDPRAYNEQFF. The variable domain in full, with the rest retrieved from reference TRBV30 and TRBJ2-1, is SQTIHQWPATLVQPVGSPLSLECTVEGTSNPNLYWYRQAAGRGLQLLFYSVGIGQISSEVPQNLSASRPQDRQFILSSKKLLLSDSGFYLCAWRDPRAYNEQFFGPGTRLTVL.

This sequence joins TRBV7-6 and TRBJ2-2, with D perhaps TRBD2 (6 bases). The CDR3 has 17 residues. V lost 5 bases to trimming and J lost 4 bases, with 20 bases between them. Per germline, CDR1 SGHVS and CDR2 FNYEAQ. The CDR3 loop reads CASSHRSSGLSTGELFF. CDR3 DNA sequence: TGTGCCAGCAGCCACCGCAGCTCGGGACTTAGCACCGGGGAGCTGTTTTTT.

CDR3 coding DNA: TGTGCCAGCAGCTTATATTGGGGCAGGGCAGACTATGGCTACACCTTC. Amino acid sequence: CASSLYWGRADYGYTF. This rearrangement joins TRBV11-2 to TRBJ1-2; weak D call: TRBD1 (5 bases). The CDR3 is 16 residues long. The germline CDR1 and CDR2 sequences are SGHAT and FQNNGV. The V and J ends lost 2 bases and 3 bases respectively, with 16 bases between them.

V usage is TRBV19 and J usage is TRBJ2-4; 13 bases agree with TRBD2. This CDR3 comprises 17 residues. The germline V gene has CDR1 LNHDA and CDR2 SQIVND (reference sequence). After removal of 9 bases from V and 2 bases from J, the junction contained 10 bases not matched to a gene. The CDR3 sequence is CASVGLAGEGTKNIQYF. The CDR3 nucleotides read TGTGCCAGCGTTGGACTAGCGGGAGAGGGGACCAAAAACATTCAGTACTTC.

This chain joins TRBV28 and TRBJ1-5; no clear D. The V end was cut by 5 bases, the J end by 2 bases, with 25 bases between. This CDR3 has 19 amino acids. The germline V gene encodes CDR1 MDHEN and CDR2 SYDVKM. The CDR3 DNA follows: TGTGCCAGCAGTACCCGGGCCCCGGGGTTTAGTGTGGGCAATCAGCCCCAGCATTTT. The encoded protein is CASSTRAPGFSVGNQPQHF. Together with reference TRBV28 and TRBJ1-5, the CDR3 gives the full variable domain: DVKVTQSSRYLVKRTGEKVFLECVQDMDHENMFWYRQDPGLGLRLIYFSYDVKMKEKGDIPEGYSVSREKKERFSLILESASTNQTSMYLCASSTRAPGFSVGNQPQHFGDGTRLSIL.

This chain joins TRBV24-1 and TRBJ1-2; D perhaps matches TRBD1 (6 bases). V shed 2 bases and J shed 7 bases, with 13 bases lying between them. This CDR3 comprises 14 residues. Looked up from germline, CDR1 is KGHDR and CDR2 is SFDVKD. CDR3 coding DNA: TGTGCCACCAGTGATTCGAACAGGGTGGGTGGCTACACCTTC. Its translation is CATSDSNRVGGYTF.

The rearrangement joins TRBV27 to TRBJ2-7; D perhaps matches TRBD1 (6 bases). The CDR3 sequence is 13 residues long. With 6 bases removed from V and 4 bases from J, the gap between germline ends came to 13 bases. Germline assignment: CDR1 MNHEY and CDR2 SMNVEV (reference sequence). The CDR3 DNA follows: TGTGCCAGCAGCTTCTTCAGGGGTTACGAGCAGTACTTC. This encodes CASSFFRGYEQYF.

This clone was picked up one time. The genes are TRBV5-4 and TRBJ2-1; D not resolved. Per the germline V gene, CDR1 is SGHNT and CDR2 is YYREEE (reference sequence). V was shortened by 4 bases and J by 0 bases, with 5 bases between the two germline ends. The CDR3 length is 13 residues. The CDR3 region has the DNA TGTGCCAGCAGCAGGAGCTCCTACAATGAGCAGTTCTTC. Protein: CASSRSSYNEQFF.

The gene calls are TRBV19 and TRBJ1-2; D unclear. Germline values: CDR1 LNHDA, CDR2 SQIVND (reference sequence). V was pared by 3 bases and J by 5 bases, with 16 bases between. The CDR3 contains 15 residues. The CDR3 here is CASSILGSLSYGYTF. The CDR3 DNA is TGTGCCAGTAGTATCTTGGGCTCTCTCTCGTATGGCTACACCTTC.

The chain uses TRBV6-5 and TRBJ1-6, with 11 bases matching TRBD1. The CDR3 is made up of 15 amino acids. Germline V gene data show CDR1 as MNHEY and CDR2 as SVGAGI. The junction had 3 bases not matched to a gene; V was cut back by 2 bases and J by 9 bases. The CDR3 DNA reads TGTGCCAGCAGTTACAAGGGACAGGGGGGTTCACCCCTCCACTTT. Its protein is CASSYKGQGGSPLHF.

This rearrangement joins TRBV7-9 to TRBJ1-2, with TRBD1 matching over 8 bases. V gave up 5 bases and J gave up 7 bases; unmatched junction bases: 9. This CDR3 is built from 14 residues. The germline V gene has CDR1 SEHNR and CDR2 FQNEAQ (reference sequence). CDR3 nucleotides: TGTGCCAGCAGCACCCCGGACAGGGTGATTGGCTACACCTTC. Its translation: CASSTPDRVIGYTF.

CDR3 loop: CASRDIPGLAGGRSTDTQYF. In DNA form, the CDR3 reads TGTGCCAGCAGAGACATACCGGGACTAGCGGGGGGGCGGAGCACAGATACGCAGTATTTT. The genes are TRBV28 and TRBJ2-3; 16 bases map to TRBD2. CDR1 is MDHEN, CDR2 SYDVKM, per germline. Trimming removed 6 bases from V and 0 bases from J; junction bases left unmatched: 12. This CDR3 has 20 residues.

This clone was detected a few times. The chain recombines TRBV21-1 with TRBJ2-1; TRBD2, the D gene given by the table, was not confirmed from the DNA. TRBV21-1 is annotated as a pseudogene. CDR3 length: 16 residues. CDR3: CASSKITGGTYNEQFF. The CDR3 DNA reads as TGTGCCAGCAGCAAAATTACGGGAGGTACCTACAATGAGCAGTTCTTC.

This rearrangement joins TRBV19 to TRBJ2-1; 8 bases are a match to TRBD2. CDR3 length: 14 residues. Trimming cost V 4 bases and J 3 bases; bases outside gene matches: 2. Per the germline V gene, CDR1 is LNHDA and CDR2 is SQIVND (reference sequence). The CDR3: CASSRLAGYNEQFF. The CDR3 nucleotides are TGTGCCAGTAGTAGGCTAGCGGGCTACAATGAGCAGTTCTTC.

This chain joins TRBV6-5 and TRBJ2-7; D perhaps matches TRBD2 (6 bases). V lost 6 bases to trimming and J lost 0 bases, with 9 bases between them. The germline V gene encodes CDR1 MNHEY and CDR2 SVGAGI. The CDR3 spans 13 residues. The CDR3 region has the DNA TGTGCCAGCAGGGGACTTCTCTCCTACGAGCAGTACTTC. Amino acids: CASRGLLSYEQYF.

The genes are TRBV6-2 or TRBV6-3 and TRBJ2-7; D may be TRBD2 (5 bases). CDR1 and CDR2 (germline): MNHEY, SVGEGT. This CDR3 is built from 16 residues. Trimming stripped 5 bases from V and 2 bases from J, with 19 bases between. The CDR3, as DNA: TGTGCCAGCAGTCGACTGTTAGCGACCGGGACCTACGAGCAGTACTTC. Translating it yields CASSRLLATGTYEQYF.

This chain connects TRBV11-3 to TRBJ2-1, with 10 bases matching TRBD1. Trimming removed 1 base from V and 3 bases from J; junction bases left unmatched: 3. The V gene's germline CDR1 is SGHNT and CDR2 YENEEA. The CDR3 is 16 amino acids. CDR3 DNA: TGTGCCAGCAGCTTAGGGGGACAGGGGATCTACAATGAGCAGTTCTTC. Translated, it gives CASSLGGQGIYNEQFF.